This record looks at one TCR beta chain sequence and its context. Sequencing used immunoSEQ multiplex PCR; TCRdb keeps in-frame clones, though not all of them. The data contain 130,000 or so clones, roughly nine tenths of them singletons. V was trimmed by 3 bases and J by 9 bases, leaving 20 bases between them. This CDR3 region has 16 residues. Germline V gives CDR1 SEHNR, CDR2 FQNEAQ (reference sequence). The data were obtained in a study of cytomegalovirus exposure and HLA in healthy donors. V gene TRBV7-9 combines with J gene TRBJ2-2, with a possible D match to TRBD2 (7 bases). This receptor was taken from a woman aged 18-35 years in good health and CMV-seronegative. Sequencing input: PBMCs. The CDR3 DNA is TGTGCCAGCAGCTTCCCCACAGGGACGGGGGGTCGGGAGCTGTTTTTT. Translated: CASSFPTGTGGRELFF.